The following is a T cell receptor beta chain sequence with its context. Germline assignment: CDR1 WNHNN and CDR2 SYGVQD (reference sequence). This CDR3 comprises 14 residues. J gave up 4 bases and V 4 bases, and 5 bases lay outside the gene matches. TCRdb's table, derived via immunoSEQ multiplex PCR, lists solely in-frame clones and lacks some. The sample lists some 2,100,000 clones, 90% to 97% seen once, with approximately 0.13% in the top ten. The data were taken from a study of shared clonotypes between healthy human individuals. The chain links TRBV10-1 to TRBJ2-7, with 9 bases lining up with TRBD1. The sequencing sample was made of naive CD4+ T cells sorted from blood. Subset described: CD45RA+ positively selected. The receptor was isolated from a man in his late teens or twenties in good health. The CDR3 sequence is CASSGGTGSYEQYF. CDR3 sequence (DNA): TGCGCCAGCAGTGGCGGGACAGGGAGTTACGAGCAGTACTTC.